A selection of T cell receptor beta chains follows, all from one sample in a study of response to subunit inactivated influenza vaccine. TCRdb re-called the RT-PCR reads with MiXCR, one entry per CDR3 protein. In the table there are about 480,000 distinct CDR3 sequences, roughly 13% of which are singletons. The input for sequencing was PBMCs from blood, taken more than 35 days after vaccination. The receptors come from a man between 50 and 59 years old who received an inactivated influenza vaccine. The CDR3 runs from the conserved cysteine through the conserved F or W. D genes are given only for firm matches. Clone size is shown for a subset of rows, as once, few, many or a class of expanded clone.

D: .
V: TRBV6-5
J: TRBJ2-7
size: .
DNA: TGTGCCAGCAGTTACTCGTTACGGGGCTCCTACGAGCAGTACTTC
CDR3: CASSYSLRGSYEQYF

D: .
V: TRBV7-9
J: TRBJ1-1
size: .
DNA: TGTGCCAGCAGCATACCCGTCTGGGGGGCCAACACTGAAGCTTTCTTT
CDR3: CASSIPVWGANTEAFF

D: .
V: TRBV12-3/TRBV12-4
J: TRBJ2-3
size: .
DNA: TGTGCCAGCAGTGCCCACTTCACCTCCTACACAGATACGCAGTATTTT
CDR3: CASSAHFTSYTDTQYF

D: TRBD2
V: TRBV5-1
J: TRBJ2-1
size: many
DNA: TGCGCCAGCGCGAGGCTAGCGGGGCACAATGAGCAGTTCTTC
CDR3: CASARLAGHNEQFF

D: TRBD2
V: TRBV20-1
J: TRBJ2-1
size: few
DNA: TGCAGTGCAACTAGGAGTACTAGCGGCAACAATGAGCAGTTCTTC
CDR3: CSATRSTSGNNEQFF

D: .
V: TRBV9
J: TRBJ2-3
size: .
DNA: TGTGCCAGCAGCGTAGTCGCTAGCACAGATACGCAGTATTTT
CDR3: CASSVVASTDTQYF

D: .
V: TRBV6-5
J: TRBJ1-6
size: many
DNA: TGTGCCAGCAGTTACTCCTCGGCAGGAATTAATTCACCCCTCCACTTT
CDR3: CASSYSSAGINSPLHF

D: .
V: TRBV5-1
J: TRBJ2-6
size: few
DNA: TGCGCCAGCAGCTTGGGGAGATACAGGGCGGCTGGGGCCAACGTCCTGACTTTC
CDR3: CASSLGRYRAAGANVLTF

D: TRBD1
V: TRBV5-1
J: TRBJ2-3
size: few
DNA: TGCGCCAGCAGCCCAGGGGGTTGGGGGAATGCGGATACGCAGTATTTT
CDR3: CASSPGGWGNADTQYF

D: TRBD1
V: TRBV20-1
J: TRBJ2-6
size: .
DNA: TGCAGTGCCGGACAGGGGAGGTCTGGGGCCAACGTCCTGACTTTC
CDR3: CSAGQGRSGANVLTF

D: .
V: TRBV20-1
J: TRBJ1-1
size: .
DNA: TGCAGTGCTTCTATGGGCCATAACACTGAAGCTTTCTTT
CDR3: CSASMGHNTEAFF

D: .
V: TRBV24-1
J: TRBJ1-2
size: few
DNA: TGTGCCACCAGTGATTATGGGGGATCCTATGGCTACACCTTC
CDR3: CATSDYGGSYGYTF

D: TRBD2
V: TRBV10-3
J: TRBJ2-1
size: .
DNA: TGTGCCATCAGCCAGGGACTACGCAATGAGCAGTTCTTC
CDR3: CAISQGLRNEQFF

D: .
V: TRBV29-1
J: TRBJ2-1
size: few
DNA: TGCAGCGTTGCGGGGGACAGTATTTCCTACAATGAGCAGTTCTTC
CDR3: CSVAGDSISYNEQFF

D: .
V: TRBV9
J: TRBJ2-1
size: many
DNA: TGTGCCAGCAGCGTGGGAGGGGGGTCCTACAATGAGCAGTTCTTC
CDR3: CASSVGGGSYNEQFF

D: .
V: TRBV7-6
J: TRBJ2-7
size: many
DNA: TGTGCCAGCAGCTTAGTCCCCCACGAGCAGTACTTC
CDR3: CASSLVPHEQYF

D: TRBD2
V: TRBV6-2/TRBV6-3
J: TRBJ2-1
size: few
DNA: TGTGCCAGCAGTTACTCGATACTAGCGTTCAATGAGCAGTTCTTC
CDR3: CASSYSILAFNEQFF